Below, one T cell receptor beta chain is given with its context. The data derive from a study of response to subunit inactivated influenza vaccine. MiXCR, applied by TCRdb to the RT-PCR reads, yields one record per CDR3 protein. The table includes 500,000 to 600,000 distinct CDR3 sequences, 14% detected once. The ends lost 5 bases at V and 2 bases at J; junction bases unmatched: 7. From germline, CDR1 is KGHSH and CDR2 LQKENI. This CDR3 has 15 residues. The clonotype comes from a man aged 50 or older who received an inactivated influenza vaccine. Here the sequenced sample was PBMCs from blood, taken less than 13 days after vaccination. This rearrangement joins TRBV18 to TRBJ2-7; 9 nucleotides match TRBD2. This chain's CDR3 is CASSASGRSPYEQYF. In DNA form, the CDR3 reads TGTGCCAGCTCAGCGAGCGGGAGGTCGCCCTACGAGCAGTACTTC.